What follows are 5 T cell receptor delta chains derived from one specimen sequenced in a study of γδ T cells in repeated Plasmodium falciparum infection. TCRdb re-called the multiplex PCR reads using CATT. Among around 82,000 delta-chain clones, under 1.5% were seen once, and the ten largest hold just under 9%. Gammadelta T cells were flow-sorted from PBMC into Vgamma9/Vdelta2+ and Vdelta2-negative populations for bulk analysis. The sequenced sample consisted of gamma-delta T cells from blood. These receptors were taken from a pool of human donors (malaria-infected and uninfected, not separated).

On this clone itself: This DNA's translation and the protein TCRdb lists, from a much larger clone, do not match at residue 3, likely due to a read error; the protein shown is translated from the DNA. This rearrangement joins TRDV2 to TRDJ1, with 11 bases identical to TRDD3. Assignment of the J gene here rests on matching the DNA to germline, because TCRdb gives none. CDR1 is GEAIGNYY and CDR2 is EKD in the germline V gene. The CDR3 contains 19 residues. This CDR3 reads CARDTVGGYAAPYTDKLIF. The DNA of the CDR3 is TGTGCCCGTGACACCGTTGGGGGATACGCTGCACCGTACACCGATAAACTCATCTTT.

The sample holds a few counts of this clone. This DNA's translation and the protein TCRdb lists, from a much larger clone, do not match at residue 16, likely due to a read error; the protein shown is translated from the DNA. The V and J genes are TRDV1 and TRDJ1; 11 nucleotides agree with TRDD3. This CDR3 has 22 residues. J was trimmed by 1 base and V by 2 bases; bases with no gene match: 21. Germline values: CDR1 TSWWSYY, CDR2 QGS. The CDR3 loop is CALGEGAFLVDWGIDCTDKLIF. DNA of the CDR3: TGTGCTCTTGGGGAAGGGGCCTTCCTAGTCGACTGGGGGATAGATTGCACCGATAAACTCATCTTT.

Of note for this clone: This DNA's translation differs at residue 3 from TCRdb's protein, which comes from a much larger clone; a read error is likely, and the protein shown is translated from the DNA. The genes are TRDV3 and TRDJ1; the match to TRDD3 covers 12 bases. Germline CDR1 is TVYSNPD and CDR2 is GDNSRS (reference sequence). The CDR3 totals 19 residues. V was clipped by 5 bases and J by 0 bases; unmatched bases: 19. In DNA form, the CDR3 reads TGTGCCGTCGACAAGCTGTACTGGGGGATACTGAGGGACACCGATAAACTCATCTTT. Amino acids: CAVDKLYWGILRDTDKLIF.

In its sample, this clone was seen many times. This sequence joins TRDV2 and TRDJ1, with a weak D call TRDD3 (6 bases). TCRdb leaves out the J gene; it was filled in here by matching the DNA to germline. The V end was cut by 0 bases, the J end by 0 bases, with 19 bases between. Germline CDR1 GEAIGNYY, CDR2 EKD. There are 18 residues in the CDR3. This CDR3 reads CACDTVGGGVLYTDKLIF. The CDR3 DNA follows: TGTGCCTGTGACACCGTTGGGGGTGGGGTTTTGTACACCGATAAACTCATCTTT.

The V call is TRDV2, the J call TRDJ1; D may be TRDD3 (6 bases). In the absence of a J gene in TCRdb, the DNA was matched to germline to assign it here. This CDR3 spans 19 amino acids. Per germline, CDR1 GEAIGNYY and CDR2 EKD. The V gene lost 3 bases and the J gene lost 0 bases, with 25 bases spanning the gap. This CDR3 is CACDPVGAPGDTYTDKLIF. Written as DNA, the CDR3 is TGTGCCTGTGACCCAGTGGGGGCCCCGGGGGACACGTACACCGATAAACTCATCTTT.